A single TCR beta chain is shown here with its context. This record belongs to a study of blood T cell repertoires in COVID-19. Across the whole study: Whether acute or convalescent, the COVID-19 samples came from the United States, Italy and Spain.

Original processing methods: Nucleated cell counts were estimated from reference gene primer amplification. The assay was immunoSEQ multiplex PCR, and TCRdb's table has in-frame clones only and misses some. That table gives V, J and clone size, and the DNA gave D and trimming. The sample lists about 400,000 clones; roughly 86% were seen once. Unmatched junction bases numbered 16, after V lost 5 bases and J lost 4 bases. The V gene's germline CDR1 is LNHDA and CDR2 SQIVND (reference sequence). CDR3 length: 18 amino acids. The source is a woman aged 40 to 55 with acute COVID-19. J is TRBJ2-3 and V is TRBV19, with TRBD2 matching over 9 bases. Sample: PBMCs or T cells enriched from blood (not recorded which). CDR3: CASSPVFGGGASPDTQYF. Written as DNA, the CDR3 is TGTGCCAGTAGTCCCGTTTTTGGCGGGGGGGCCTCCCCAGATACGCAGTATTTT.